The sample holds a few counts of the clone carrying this T cell receptor (beta chain). Using RNA transcripts, the TCR beta CDR3 regions were amplified. An opening RT-PCR round employed HTBI primers and preceded a second-round multiplex PCR. TCRdb ran MiXCR on the multiplex PCR reads and lists one entry per CDR3 protein. The sample carries 600,000 to 950,000 distinct CDR3 sequences, roughly two fifths recorded once. The data were obtained in a study of Graves' ophthalmopathy and Graves' hyperthyroidism. The sequencing input was peripheral blood. The clonotype comes from an adult man with Graves' ophthalmopathy.

CDR3 protein: CASIHRNTGELFF. Here the CDR3 DNA reads TGTGCCAGCATCCACAGGAACACCGGGGAGCTGTTTTTT. The chain joins TRBV7-9 to TRBJ2-2; D is unclear. This CDR3 has 13 residues. Trimming removed 7 bases at V and 1 base at J, with 7 bases between. Per the germline V gene, CDR1 is SEHNR and CDR2 is FQNEAQ (reference sequence).